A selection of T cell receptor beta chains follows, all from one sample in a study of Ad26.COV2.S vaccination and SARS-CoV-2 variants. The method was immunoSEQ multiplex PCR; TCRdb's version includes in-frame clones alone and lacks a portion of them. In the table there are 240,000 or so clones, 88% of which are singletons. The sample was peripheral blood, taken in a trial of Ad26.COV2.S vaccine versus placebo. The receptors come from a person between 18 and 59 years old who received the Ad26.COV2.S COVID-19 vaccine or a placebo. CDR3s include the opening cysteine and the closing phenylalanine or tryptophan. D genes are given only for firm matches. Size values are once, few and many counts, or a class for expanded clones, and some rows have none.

CDR3 DNA: TGTGCCAGCAGTAAGGGGACTAGCGGTCATTACGAGCAGTACTTC
CDR3 protein: CASSKGTSGHYEQYF
J gene: TRBJ2-7
D gene: TRBD2
V gene: TRBV2
clone size: NA

CDR3 DNA: TGTGCCAGCAGTTCTCCCACTAGCGGGTTAGAGACCCAGTACTTC
CDR3 protein: CASSSPTSGLETQYF
J gene: TRBJ2-5
D gene: TRBD2
V gene: TRBV6-2/TRBV6-3
clone size: NA

CDR3 DNA: TGTGCCAGCAGGTTCCCTGCGGGGGAGCAGTTCTTC
CDR3 protein: CASRFPAGEQFF
J gene: TRBJ2-1
D gene: NA
V gene: TRBV6-5
clone size: NA

CDR3 DNA: TGTGCCAGCTCACCAGCTAGCCCCACAGGAGACTACAATGAGCAGTTCTTC
CDR3 protein: CASSPASPTGDYNEQFF
J gene: TRBJ2-1
D gene: NA
V gene: TRBV18
clone size: NA

CDR3 DNA: TGTGCCATAACTAGCGGGCCCTCCTACGAGCAGTACTTC
CDR3 protein: CAITSGPSYEQYF
J gene: TRBJ2-7
D gene: TRBD2
V gene: TRBV28
clone size: NA

CDR3 DNA: TGTGCCAGCAGCCAAGTCCCCGACGGCCCACGGTACTTC
CDR3 protein: CASSQVPDGPRYF
J gene: TRBJ2-7
D gene: NA
V gene: TRBV14
clone size: few

CDR3 DNA: TGCGCCAGCAGCCATGCTGTCAACCCAGGGGAGCTGTTTTTT
CDR3 protein: CASSHAVNPGELFF
J gene: TRBJ2-2
D gene: NA
V gene: TRBV4-3
clone size: NA

CDR3 DNA: TGTGCCAGCAGCTCCCGACTAGCCGGGGCGGCTGAGCAGTTCTTC
CDR3 protein: CASSSRLAGAAEQFF
J gene: TRBJ2-1
D gene: TRBD2
V gene: TRBV7-9
clone size: few

CDR3 DNA: TGTGCCAGCAGCTTTGGACAGGGGGCGGGTAGAGAGACCCAGTACTTC
CDR3 protein: CASSFGQGAGRETQYF
J gene: TRBJ2-5
D gene: TRBD1
V gene: TRBV11-2
clone size: NA

CDR3 DNA: TGTGCCAGCAGCATTTCATTCGAGGGGGCCCAGCATTTT
CDR3 protein: CASSISFEGAQHF
J gene: TRBJ1-5
D gene: NA
V gene: TRBV11-2
clone size: NA

CDR3 DNA: TGTGCCAGCAGTCGGGAACTAGCGGGGGAGGACGAGCAGTACTTC
CDR3 protein: CASSRELAGEDEQYF
J gene: TRBJ2-7
D gene: TRBD2
V gene: TRBV2
clone size: NA

CDR3 DNA: TGCGCCAGCAGCTTGGCTAGCCGAGAGACCCAGTACTTC
CDR3 protein: CASSLASRETQYF
J gene: TRBJ2-5
D gene: NA
V gene: TRBV5-1
clone size: NA

CDR3 DNA: TGTGCCAGCAGCCAAGGACAGGGGGCGCGGACTGAAGCTTTCTTT
CDR3 protein: CASSQGQGARTEAFF
J gene: TRBJ1-1
D gene: TRBD1
V gene: TRBV14
clone size: NA

CDR3 DNA: TGTGCCTGGAGCACAGGGGGAACCCAGCCCCAGCATTTT
CDR3 protein: CAWSTGGTQPQHF
J gene: TRBJ1-5
D gene: TRBD1
V gene: TRBV30
clone size: once

CDR3 DNA: TGTGCCAGCAGCTTTGAGGCACAGAGGCCCCAGCATTTT
CDR3 protein: CASSFEAQRPQHF
J gene: TRBJ1-5
D gene: NA
V gene: TRBV7-2
clone size: NA

CDR3 DNA: TGTGCCAGCGGGGACAGGATATACAATGAGCAGTTCTTC
CDR3 protein: CASGDRIYNEQFF
J gene: TRBJ2-1
D gene: TRBD1
V gene: TRBV6-5
clone size: NA

CDR3 DNA: TGTGCCAGCAGCCCCCAGGGGATCGGAAACACCATATATTTT
CDR3 protein: CASSPQGIGNTIYF
J gene: TRBJ1-3
D gene: NA
V gene: TRBV11-1
clone size: NA

CDR3 DNA: TGTGCCAGCAGTTCCCGGTCGTCCTACAATGAGCAGTTCTTC
CDR3 protein: CASSSRSSYNEQFF
J gene: TRBJ2-1
D gene: NA
V gene: TRBV7-9
clone size: once

CDR3 DNA: TGCGCCAGCACCCTTGGGGCGAACACTGAAGCTTTCTTT
CDR3 protein: CASTLGANTEAFF
J gene: TRBJ1-1
D gene: NA
V gene: TRBV5-1
clone size: NA

CDR3 DNA: TGTGCCAGCTCACCGAGACAGGGGAGCGACTATGGCTACACCTTC
CDR3 protein: CASSPRQGSDYGYTF
J gene: TRBJ1-2
D gene: TRBD1
V gene: TRBV18
clone size: NA

CDR3 DNA: TGTGCCAGCAGCCAAGATCTGAGGCGGGGGGGCACCACCGGGGAGCTGTTTTTT
CDR3 protein: CASSQDLRRGGTTGELFF
J gene: TRBJ2-2
D gene: TRBD2
V gene: TRBV3-1/TRBV3-2
clone size: NA

CDR3 DNA: TGCGCCAGCAGCTTGACACCTGGACAGGGGGAGGGCAATGAGCAGTTCTTC
CDR3 protein: CASSLTPGQGEGNEQFF
J gene: TRBJ2-1
D gene: TRBD1
V gene: TRBV5-1
clone size: NA

CDR3 DNA: TGTGCCAGCAGCTTATACAGCGGGACCTACAATGAGCAGTTCTTC
CDR3 protein: CASSLYSGTYNEQFF
J gene: TRBJ2-1
D gene: TRBD2
V gene: TRBV11-3
clone size: NA

CDR3 DNA: TGTGCCAGCTCACCACCGGGGCAGGTCTACTCCTACACCTTC
CDR3 protein: CASSPPGQVYSYTF
J gene: TRBJ1-2
D gene: NA
V gene: TRBV18
clone size: NA

CDR3 DNA: TGTGCCAGCAGCCCCGGGACTTTTGCCTACGAGCAGTACTTC
CDR3 protein: CASSPGTFAYEQYF
J gene: TRBJ2-7
D gene: NA
V gene: TRBV5-6
clone size: NA

CDR3 DNA: TGTGCCATCTTTAGGACGGAGGGCTATGGCTACACCTTC
CDR3 protein: CAIFRTEGYGYTF
J gene: TRBJ1-2
D gene: NA
V gene: TRBV10-3
clone size: NA

CDR3 DNA: TGTGCCAGCAGCGAGACTCCGATTAATGAAAAACTGTTTTTT
CDR3 protein: CASSETPINEKLFF
J gene: TRBJ1-4
D gene: NA
V gene: TRBV9
clone size: NA

CDR3 DNA: TGTGCCAGCAGCGCCACACTCAGCCCCATTGAGCAGTTCTTC
CDR3 protein: CASSATLSPIEQFF
J gene: TRBJ2-1
D gene: NA
V gene: TRBV9
clone size: NA

CDR3 DNA: TGTGCCAGCAGCCACCTAGCGGACTCCTACAATGAGCAGTTCTTC
CDR3 protein: CASSHLADSYNEQFF
J gene: TRBJ2-1
D gene: TRBD2
V gene: TRBV7-2
clone size: NA

CDR3 DNA: TGCGCCAGCAGCCAAGATCTCCCCGGGGCCCAGTACTTC
CDR3 protein: CASSQDLPGAQYF
J gene: TRBJ2-5
D gene: NA
V gene: TRBV4-1
clone size: NA

CDR3 DNA: TGTGCCAGCAGGAGGGGGAGCGGGGCTGAAGCTTTCTTT
CDR3 protein: CASRRGSGAEAFF
J gene: TRBJ1-1
D gene: NA
V gene: TRBV11-1
clone size: NA

CDR3 DNA: TGTGCCATCAGTGAGTATCTTATGGGACAGGGGTACTACAATGAGCAGTTCTTC
CDR3 protein: CAISEYLMGQGYYNEQFF
J gene: TRBJ2-1
D gene: TRBD1
V gene: TRBV10-3
clone size: NA

CDR3 DNA: TGCGCCAGCAGCCAAGATCTCAATACCTACGAGCAGTACTTC
CDR3 protein: CASSQDLNTYEQYF
J gene: TRBJ2-7
D gene: NA
V gene: TRBV4-3
clone size: few

CDR3 DNA: TGCGCCAGCAGCCCTGGACGGGGGAACACTGAAGCTTTCTTT
CDR3 protein: CASSPGRGNTEAFF
J gene: TRBJ1-1
D gene: NA
V gene: TRBV4-3
clone size: NA

CDR3 DNA: TGTGCCAGCAGTTCGGCGGGACAGGGGGCCGGGCAGCCCCAGCATTTT
CDR3 protein: CASSSAGQGAGQPQHF
J gene: TRBJ1-5
D gene: TRBD1
V gene: TRBV6-5
clone size: NA

CDR3 DNA: TGTGCCAGCAGTTTAAGGTTGCGGTCTCCAGGGGAGCAGTACTTC
CDR3 protein: CASSLRLRSPGEQYF
J gene: TRBJ2-7
D gene: NA
V gene: TRBV27
clone size: NA

CDR3 DNA: TGTGCCAGCAGTGACGGGGGGGCCTCCGGGGAGCTGTTTTTT
CDR3 protein: CASSDGGASGELFF
J gene: TRBJ2-2
D gene: TRBD2
V gene: TRBV5-4
clone size: NA

CDR3 DNA: TGTGCCAGTAGTATCGGCAGGCCCCTTGGCACCGGGGAGCTGTTTTTT
CDR3 protein: CASSIGRPLGTGELFF
J gene: TRBJ2-2
D gene: NA
V gene: TRBV19
clone size: NA

CDR3 DNA: TGTGCCAGCAGTTTAGGGCGCAATCAGCCCCAGCATTTT
CDR3 protein: CASSLGRNQPQHF
J gene: TRBJ1-5
D gene: NA
V gene: TRBV27
clone size: NA

CDR3 DNA: TGTGCCATCGGACAGGGGAGTCGTGGCTACACCTTC
CDR3 protein: CAIGQGSRGYTF
J gene: TRBJ1-2
D gene: TRBD1
V gene: TRBV28
clone size: NA

CDR3 DNA: TGTGCCAGCAGTTTATTCGGGGGGCCTTACAATGAGCAGTTCTTC
CDR3 protein: CASSLFGGPYNEQFF
J gene: TRBJ2-1
D gene: NA
V gene: TRBV27
clone size: NA

CDR3 DNA: TGTGCCACCAGGGGCGAAGAGACCCAGTACTTC
CDR3 protein: CATRGEETQYF
J gene: TRBJ2-5
D gene: NA
V gene: TRBV15
clone size: NA

CDR3 DNA: TGTGCCAGCAGACTAACTAGCGCCAATTCCTACGAGCAGTACTTC
CDR3 protein: CASRLTSANSYEQYF
J gene: TRBJ2-7
D gene: TRBD2
V gene: TRBV7-9
clone size: NA

CDR3 DNA: TGTGCCAGCAGCCGAAGTCCCGCGTCCGGGACGGGGAACACTGAAGCTTTCTTT
CDR3 protein: CASSRSPASGTGNTEAFF
J gene: TRBJ1-1
D gene: NA
V gene: TRBV7-3
clone size: NA

CDR3 DNA: TGCGCCAGCAGCCAAGAGTACGGTTTCTCTGGAAACACCATATATTTT
CDR3 protein: CASSQEYGFSGNTIYF
J gene: TRBJ1-3
D gene: NA
V gene: TRBV4-3
clone size: NA

CDR3 DNA: TGTGCTAGTGGTTTGTATGGCAGAAACACTGAAGCTTTCTTT
CDR3 protein: CASGLYGRNTEAFF
J gene: TRBJ1-1
D gene: NA
V gene: TRBV12-5
clone size: NA

CDR3 DNA: TGTGCCAGCTGGGACAGGGTTTATGGCTACACCTTC
CDR3 protein: CASWDRVYGYTF
J gene: TRBJ1-2
D gene: TRBD1
V gene: TRBV28
clone size: NA

CDR3 DNA: TGTGCCAGCAGTTACTCGAAGGGGGATGGCACTGAAGCTTTCTTT
CDR3 protein: CASSYSKGDGTEAFF
J gene: TRBJ1-1
D gene: NA
V gene: TRBV6-6
clone size: NA

CDR3 DNA: TGTGCCAGCAGCTTCGGACAGAGGAACACTGAAGCTTTCTTT
CDR3 protein: CASSFGQRNTEAFF
J gene: TRBJ1-1
D gene: NA
V gene: TRBV7-2
clone size: NA